One and the same sample provided the 28 T cell receptor beta chains below, sequenced in a study of vaccination and CD4 T cells after COVID-19 (dated by TCRdb to between 2020 and 2023). The protocol used for the library was PCR. Instrument on record: Illumina iSeq 100. At the Johns Hopkins FTIC core, DNA from the cultured CD4+ T cells underwent TCR sequencing with the Oncomine TCR Beta short-read assay. TCRdb trimmed public reads at Q25 via fastp, called clones via MiXCR and kept in-frame beta chains. Every entry covers one CDR3 protein and lists the most common genes and DNA from its rows. This sample has more than 600 distinct CDR3 sequences in its table, and about 10% of those were observed once. The ten largest clones add up to around 31% of the sample. Their antigen targets remain unknown. Explained via the paper, the treatment or condition label denotes: approximately 11-day PBMC culture with coronavirus spike peptide pools or control peptides (ViraFEST assay). CD4+ T cells from unexposed donors were collected before the COVID-19 pandemic (2011-2018).

Specimen: CD4+ T cells from blood, cultured in vitro. The receptors were sampled from a human donor in good health.

This clonotype ranks as large. This chain connects TRBV6-2 or TRBV6-3 to TRBJ1-2, with D perhaps matching TRBD1 (5 bases). The germline V gene encodes CDR1 MNHEY and CDR2 SVGEGT. The length of the CDR3 is 12 residues. Trimming stripped 6 bases from V and 4 bases from J, with 9 bases between. The CDR3 bases are TGTGCCAGCAGACGTCAGGGCTATGGCTACACCTTC. Its protein is CASRRQGYGYTF.

Judged by abundance, this clonotype is large (0.1 to 1%). This chain uses TRBV7-3 with TRBJ2-5; D perhaps matches TRBD2 (7 bases). Trimming cost V 2 bases and J 5 bases, with 12 bases left between them. The germline V gene encodes CDR1 SGHTA and CDR2 FQGTGA. This CDR3 is built from 14 residues. The CDR3 protein is CASSLGGAGETQYF. CDR3 in DNA: TGTGCCAGCAGCTTAGGGGGGGCAGGGGAGACCCAGTACTTC.

This clonotype is categorized as large (0.1 to 1%). The chain links TRBV2 to TRBJ1-5; D is unresolved. Germline CDR1 and CDR2: SNHLY and FYNNEI. This CDR3 has 13 amino acids. The ends were cut back, 4 bases at V and 3 bases at J, with 7 bases in the middle. The CDR3 DNA reads as TGTGCCAGCAGTGCCCAGCACAATCAGCCCCAGCATTTT. Protein sequence: CASSAQHNQPQHF.

This clonotype ranks as medium-sized. The rearrangement joins TRBV20-1 to TRBJ2-7; perhaps TRBD2 as D (6 bases). This CDR3 region has 15 residues. The V end lost 0 bases, the J end lost 1 base, and 13 bases lay between the germline ends. The germline V gene has CDR1 DFQATT and CDR2 SNEGSKA (reference sequence). The CDR3, as DNA: TGCAGTGCTAGAGATGGGGGGAGAGGTTCCTACGAGCAGTACTTC. Amino acids: CSARDGGRGSYEQYF.

This clonotype is classed as large. J is TRBJ1-2 and V is TRBV6-1, with TRBD1 identical over 7 bases. The CDR3 length is 14 residues. CDR1 MNHNS and CDR2 SASEGT come from the germline V gene. V lost 6 bases and J lost 4; bases outside the gene matches: 8. The DNA for the CDR3 is TGTGCCAGCAGCCGTGACAGGGCGCCCTATGGCTACACCTTC. Translated, it gives CASSRDRAPYGYTF.

With respect to this clonotype: This may be a read error, as it is one base from a much larger clone. The rearrangement uses TRBV28 and TRBJ2-7; TRBD1 matches 8 bases. CDR1 is MDHEN, CDR2 SYDVKM, per germline. The CDR3 sequence is 14 residues long. The CDR3 sequence: CVSREQGASDEQYF. In DNA, the CDR3 is TGTGTCAGCAGGGAGCAGGGGGCGTCAGACGAGCAGTACTTC. The full variable domain, rest sourced from reference TRBV28 and TRBJ2-7, is DVKVTQSSRYLVKRTGEKVFLECVQDMDHENMFWYRQDPGLGLRLIYFSYDVKMKEKGDIPEGYSVSREKKERFSLILESASTNQTSMYLCVSREQGASDEQYFGPGTRLTVT.

In this sample, this clonotype turned up a few times. The chain couples TRBV3-1 to TRBJ2-1, with D maybe TRBD2 (5 bases). CDR3 length equals 11 residues. The V and J ends lost 8 bases and 10 bases respectively, with 12 bases between them. The V gene's germline CDR1 is LGHDT and CDR2 YNNKEL (reference sequence). The CDR3 is CASGLGFEQFF. CDR3 bases: TGTGCCAGCGGACTTGGGTTCGAGCAGTTCTTC.

This clonotype is categorized as medium-sized. This chain joins TRBV20-1 and TRBJ2-4; TRBD1 agrees at 8 bases. V lost 1 base and J lost 3; bases outside the gene matches: 2. CDR3 length: 14 residues. CDR1 is DFQATT and CDR2 is SNEGSKA in the germline V gene (reference sequence). CDR3 in amino acids: CSARGQGIKNIQYF. The CDR3 DNA reads as TGCAGTGCTAGAGGACAGGGGATCAAAAACATTCAGTACTTC.

This clonotype is large by share. The gene calls are TRBV20-1 and TRBJ1-1; D gene unclear. Per germline, CDR1 DFQATT and CDR2 SNEGSKA (reference sequence). This CDR3 is built from 11 residues. Trimming removed 0 bases from V and 12 bases from J, with 11 bases in between. The CDR3 is CSAREGGLTFF. The CDR3 DNA reads TGCAGTGCTAGAGAGGGCGGGCTGACTTTCTTT.

In this sample, this clonotype is medium-sized. The J gene is TRBJ1-2, the V gene TRBV18; TRBD1 matches 7 bases. V shed 2 bases and J 1 base; nucleotides not matched to a gene: 4. CDR3 length equals 15 residues. Germline V gene data show CDR1 as KGHSH and CDR2 as LQKENI. The DNA for the CDR3 is TGTGCCAGCTCACCATCGGGACAGTATAACTATGGCTACACCTTC. It encodes CASSPSGQYNYGYTF. Full variable domain (rest looked up from reference TRBV18 and TRBJ1-2): NAGVMQNPRHLVRRRGQEARLRCSPMKGHSHVYWYRQLPEEGLKFMVYLQKENIIDESGMPKERFSAEFPKEGPSILRIQQVVRGDSAAYFCASSPSGQYNYGYTFGSGTRLTVV.

This clonotype is termed large. The gene calls are TRBV20-1 and TRBJ1-1; D unresolved. V dropped 0 bases and J dropped 1 base, with 6 bases sitting between them. Germline values: CDR1 DFQATT, CDR2 SNEGSKA (reference sequence). This CDR3 spans 13 amino acids. This chain's CDR3 is CSARDSGNTEAFF. CDR3 DNA sequence: TGCAGTGCTAGAGATTCAGGGAACACTGAAGCTTTCTTT.

This clonotype is termed large. The chain links TRBV21-1 to TRBJ2-7; the D call in the table, TRBD1, was not verified against the DNA. TRBV21-1 is termed a pseudogene. The CDR3 spans 18 residues. The CDR3 spells CASSKACCRDRVTYEQYF. For the CDR3, the DNA is TGTGCCAGCAGCAAAGCGTGTTGCAGGGACAGGGTGACCTACGAGCAGTACTTC.

By share, this clonotype counts as large. The CDR3 nucleotides are TGCGCCAGCAGCTCTTCAGGTCCAAAAAGCGGGCCCCAGCATTTT. This gives the protein CASSSSGPKSGPQHF. This chain connects TRBV5-1 to TRBJ1-5; D unresolved. Germline V gene data show CDR1 as SGHRS and CDR2 as YFSETQ. The CDR3 runs to 15 residues. Trimming stripped 3 bases from V and 9 bases from J, with 19 bases between. The full variable domain, rest sourced from reference TRBV5-1 and TRBJ1-5, is KAGVTQTPRYLIKTRGQQVTLSCSPISGHRSVSWYQQTPGQGLQFLFEYFSETQRNKGNFPGRFSGRQFSNSRSEMNVSTLELGDSALYLCASSSSGPKSGPQHFGDGTRLSIL.

The chain is built from TRBV13 and TRBJ1-5, with unresolved D. V dropped 4 bases and J dropped 2 bases, with 9 bases sitting between them. In germline, CDR1 is PRHDT, CDR2 FYEKMQ (reference sequence). The CDR3 has 14 residues. The CDR3 bases are TGTGCCAGCAGCTCCATTGGTGGCAATCAGCCCCAGCATTTT. Amino acid sequence: CASSSIGGNQPQHF.

Relative to its sample, this clonotype is large. This chain connects TRBV20-1 to TRBJ1-6; 7 positions agree with TRBD1. There are 16 residues in the CDR3. The germline V gene encodes CDR1 DFQATT and CDR2 SNEGSKA (reference sequence). V shed 1 base and J 6 bases; nucleotides not matched to a gene: 9. The CDR3 coding sequence is TGCAGTGCTAGAGGGGGGACAGTCGAGATTAATTCACCCCTCCACTTT. Protein sequence: CSARGGTVEINSPLHF.

The J gene is TRBJ2-3, the V gene TRBV5-1; 8 nucleotides agree with TRBD1. Germline V CDR1 and CDR2: SGHRS, YFSETQ. The CDR3 contains 16 residues. Trimming took 7 bases from V and 0 from J; bases not matched to a gene: 10. CDR3 in DNA: TGCGCCAGCGGCCTACAGGGGGGCTTTAGCACAGATACGCAGTATTTT. This codes for CASGLQGGFSTDTQYF.

By sample share, this clonotype is large. The chain links TRBV19 to TRBJ1-1; a possible D gene is TRBD1 (6 bases). Germline V lookup: CDR1 LNHDA, CDR2 SQIVND (reference sequence). CDR3 length: 17 residues. Trimming left V 1 base short and J 1 base short, with 16 bases between. CDR3 sequence reads: CASSIGGRRGKNTEAFF. In nucleotides, the CDR3 is TGTGCCAGTAGTATAGGTGGGCGTAGGGGGAAGAACACTGAAGCTTTCTTT.

V usage is TRBV5-1 and J usage is TRBJ1-1, with TRBD1 as a possible D gene (6 bases). The CDR3 length is 14 residues. CDR1 is SGHRS and CDR2 is YFSETQ in the germline V gene. Between the trimmed V and J ends, which lost 5 bases and 1 base, there was a span of 12 bases. CDR3: CASRMDSGNTEAFF. CDR3 nucleotides: TGCGCCAGCAGAATGGACAGCGGGAACACTGAAGCTTTCTTT.

Relative to its sample, this clonotype is large. This sequence joins TRBV2 and TRBJ1-1, with TRBD1 matching 8 bases. Trimming cost V 6 bases and J 3 bases; bases outside gene matches: 6. This CDR3 comprises 14 residues. Germline CDR1 is SNHLY and CDR2 is FYNNEI. The CDR3 protein is CASRPTGEYTEAFF. As DNA, the CDR3 is TGTGCCAGCAGACCGACAGGGGAATACACTGAAGCTTTCTTT.

This clonotype came up a few times. The chain employs TRBV9 and TRBJ1-3, with a weak D call TRBD1 (5 bases). The CDR3 consists of 12 residues. Germline loops: CDR1 SGDLS, CDR2 YYNGEE. Trimming removed 2 bases at V and 7 bases at J, with 7 bases between. CDR3 coding DNA: TGTGCCAGCAGCGTGGCAGGGAACACCATATATTTT. Residues: CASSVAGNTIYF.

On this clonotype: Given a much more abundant clone one base away, this may be a read error. The CDR3 coding sequence is TGTGCCAGCAGCGCCGGCCTGGCGGACGAGCAGTACTTC. It translates to CASSAGLADEQYF. The chain has TRBV7-3 and TRBJ2-7; unclear D gene. V lost 5 bases to trimming and J lost 5 bases, with 13 bases between them. The CDR3 extends over 13 amino acids. The germline CDR1 and CDR2 sequences are SGHTA and FQGTGA.

In its sample, this clonotype is large. The V and J genes are TRBV7-3 and TRBJ1-1, with 10 bases lining up with TRBD1. V was clipped by 6 bases and J by 1 base; unmatched bases: 5. The CDR3 covers 15 residues. In germline, CDR1 is SGHTA, CDR2 FQGTGA. The CDR3 coding sequence is TGTGCCAGCAGAGATCGGGACAGGGGGAACACTGAAGCTTTCTTT. This translates into CASRDRDRGNTEAFF.

This clonotype qualifies as large. The chain recombines TRBV20-1 with TRBJ2-3, with 8 bases that match TRBD2. The V gene end was trimmed by 0 bases and the J gene end by 6 bases; junction bases not matched to a gene: 11. The CDR3 length is 16 residues. Per germline, CDR1 DFQATT and CDR2 SNEGSKA (reference sequence). In nucleotides, the CDR3 is TGCAGTGCTAGAGAAGCGGGGGCCCCCGGGGGGGATACGCAGTATTTT. Translated, it gives CSAREAGAPGGDTQYF.

This clonotype is classed as medium-sized (0.01 to 0.1%). The chain joins TRBV7-8 to TRBJ2-7; 9 bases align to TRBD2. This CDR3 contains 17 residues. Germline V gene data show CDR1 as SGHVS and CDR2 as FQNEAQ. With 2 bases clipped from V and 2 bases from J, the junction kept 10 bases outside the gene matches. In DNA form, the CDR3 reads TGTGCCAGCAGCTTAATAACTAGCGGGTTCAGAGCCTACGAGCAGTACTTC. Its translation: CASSLITSGFRAYEQYF.

This clonotype counts as large. The V and J genes are TRBV6-1 and TRBJ1-6, with TRBD1 identical over 7 bases. This CDR3 comprises 19 residues. Germline CDR1 and CDR2: MNHNS and SASEGT. V lost 4 bases to trimming and J lost 9 bases; unmatched junction nucleotides: 21. CDR3: CASSAGQPLSSNEASPLHF. The CDR3, as DNA: TGTGCCAGCAGTGCGGGACAGCCCCTATCCTCTAATGAGGCTTCACCCCTCCACTTT.

V usage is TRBV20-1 and J usage is TRBJ2-2; a possible D gene is TRBD2 (5 bases). Trimming removed 6 bases at V and 1 base at J, with 12 bases between. This CDR3 region has 14 residues. Germline lookup yields CDR1 DFQATT and CDR2 SNEGSKA (reference sequence). The CDR3 region is CSASGGWNTGELFF. CDR3 DNA: TGCAGTGCCTCGGGCGGGTGGAACACCGGGGAGCTGTTTTTT.

By share, this clonotype counts as medium-sized. The chain recombines TRBV5-4 with TRBJ1-1; 8 bases agree with TRBD1. After removal of 4 bases from V and 7 bases from J, the junction contained 6 bases not matched to a gene. Germline CDR1 reads SGHNT; CDR2 reads YYREEE (reference sequence). The CDR3 loop spans 13 amino acids. The CDR3 bases are TGTGCCAGCAGCCGGGACAGGCAAGGTGAAGCTTTCTTT. This codes for CASSRDRQGEAFF.

The rearrangement uses TRBV29-1 and TRBJ2-3; D is ambiguous. V gave up 4 bases and J gave up 5 bases, with 16 bases separating them. Per germline, CDR1 SQVTM and CDR2 ANQGSEA. The CDR3 has 14 residues. CDR3 in DNA: TGCAGCGTTGTTGTCCTGGCCTACTTAGATACGCAGTATTTT. It codes for CSVVVLAYLDTQYF.